This paragraph reports one T cell receptor (beta chain). Its antigen is not known. The source of the sample is a study of regulatory T cells in long-lasting Graves disease. Specified time point: persistent/refractory GD, antithyroid drugs over 5 years with positive TRAb. PBMC RNA was the source of the TCR library. Study-wide results and caveats: Persistent disease showed a preference for TRBV28, TRBJ1-2 and TRBJ2-5.

Through Arm-PCR of CDR3 regions and iRepertoire HTBI primers, TCR beta libraries were built. TCRdb analysed the multiplex PCR reads with MiXCR anew, one entry per CDR3 protein. This sample has roughly 490,000 distinct CDR3 sequences, with less than 25% found just once. Germline CDR1 reads SGDLS; CDR2 reads YYNGEE. V gave up 4 bases and J gave up 1 base; unmatched junction bases: 5. The CDR3 totals 16 residues. The chain carries TRBV9 and TRBJ2-5; 12 bases map to TRBD2. The TCR originated in a female donor with Graves disease. This specimen was peripheral blood mononuclear cells (PBMCs), taken when the disease was refractory, from a patient treated with antithyroid drugs. CDR3 coding DNA: TGTGCCAGCAGCAATGGACTAGCGGGGATCCAAGAGACCCAGTACTTC. Its translation: CASSNGLAGIQETQYF.